The rows below give T cell receptor beta chains drawn from one sample of a study of cytomegalovirus exposure and HLA in healthy donors. Profiling relied on immunoSEQ multiplex PCR, and the TCRdb table lists in-frame clones only, not all of them. The sample lists around 150,000 clones; 75% to 80% were seen once. Sample: PBMCs. These receptors were taken from a woman aged 45-60 years in good health and CMV-seropositive. The CDR3 runs from the conserved cysteine through the conserved F or W. The D gene is left open where the match is weak. Size is omitted from some rows. Given values are once, few, many or a class for expanded clones.

clone_size | j_call | d_call | v_call | cdr3_nt | cdr3_aa
. | TRBJ1-4 | . | TRBV28 | TGTGCCAGCAGTTCCCCTACTAAGGGGGCTAATGAAAAACTGTTTTTT | CASSSPTKGANEKLFF
once | TRBJ2-5 | . | TRBV7-2 | TGTGCCAGCAGCTCAGGGGTAGCGTTCGAGACCCAGTACTTC | CASSSGVAFETQYF
. | TRBJ1-4 | . | TRBV5-6 | TGTGCCAGCAGCTCGCCGGGGTCAGGAGAGGAAAAACTGTTTTTT | CASSSPGSGEEKLFF
. | TRBJ2-1 | . | TRBV6-5 | TGTGCCAGCAGACTAACCACAGGGTTGGGTGAGCAGTTCTTC | CASRLTTGLGEQFF
. | TRBJ1-5 | . | TRBV4-3 | TGCGCCAGCAGCCAAGACCTGCGAGGTCAGCCCCAGCATTTT | CASSQDLRGQPQHF
. | TRBJ2-3 | . | TRBV19 | TGTGCCAGCAGCCCCCAGGCAGATACGCAGTATTTT | CASSPQADTQYF
. | TRBJ1-1 | . | TRBV7-9 | TGTGCCAGCAGCACCCGAACCTCGGACACTGAAGCTTTCTTT | CASSTRTSDTEAFF
. | TRBJ2-3 | TRBD2 | TRBV2 | TGTGCCAGCAGTGAGACTAGCGGGAGATATACGCAGTATTTT | CASSETSGRYTQYF
. | TRBJ2-2 | . | TRBV5-1 | TGCGCCAGCAGTTTTAACGGGGACACCGGGGAGCTGTTTTTT | CASSFNGDTGELFF
. | TRBJ2-5 | . | TRBV5-1 | TGCGCCAGCAGCTTGTTTACGGGAGAGACCCAGTACTTC | CASSLFTGETQYF
. | TRBJ1-1 | TRBD1 | TRBV19 | TGTGCCAGTCAAGACACAGGGGCAGCTTTCTTT | CASQDTGAAFF
. | TRBJ2-7 | TRBD2 | TRBV7-9 | TGTGCCAGCAGCCCCCGGGGGAGCGGGAACGGCGAGCAGTACTTC | CASSPRGSGNGEQYF
. | TRBJ2-1 | . | TRBV2 | TGTGCCAGCATGGGCAGGGTCGGGGGCAATGAGCAGTTCTTC | CASMGRVGGNEQFF
. | TRBJ2-3 | TRBD2 | TRBV7-2 | TGTGCCAGCAGCGTGTCTGGGACTAGCGGGAGGCTTGATACGCAGTATTTT | CASSVSGTSGRLDTQYF
. | TRBJ2-4 | . | TRBV2 | TGTGCCAGCAGGGAACTTGAGTTAGCCAAAAACATTCAGTACTTC | CASRELELAKNIQYF
. | TRBJ2-2 | . | TRBV18 | TGTGCCAGCTCACCGTTTGGGGGGAGGACGAACACCGGGGAGCTGTTTTTT | CASSPFGGRTNTGELFF
. | TRBJ1-5 | TRBD1 | TRBV28 | TGTGCCAGCACCCCGGGACAGGGGTTTTCTCAGCCCCAGCATTTT | CASTPGQGFSQPQHF
. | TRBJ2-3 | TRBD1 | TRBV28 | TGTGCCAGCAGTTTATCCGGGACAGGGTACACAGATACGCAGTATTTT | CASSLSGTGYTDTQYF
. | TRBJ1-3 | . | TRBV2 | TGTGCCAGCAGTGTACAAGACAGTCTCTCTGGAAACACCATATATTTT | CASSVQDSLSGNTIYF
. | TRBJ2-3 | . | TRBV19 | TGTGCCAGTAGTTTCACGGAGGGCGGGTTTGCAGATACGCAGTATTTT | CASSFTEGGFADTQYF
. | TRBJ1-1 | TRBD1 | TRBV19 | TGTGCCAGTAGTTCGGGACAGAGGAACACTGAAGCTTTCTTT | CASSSGQRNTEAFF
. | TRBJ1-2 | TRBD1 | TRBV5-4 | TGTGCCAGCAGCCCGCAGGGGGCGGGTGGCTACACCTTC | CASSPQGAGGYTF
. | TRBJ1-4 | . | TRBV4-3 | TGCGCCAGCAGCCAAGACTCGGGGAACGGTGAAAAACTGTTTTTT | CASSQDSGNGEKLFF
. | TRBJ1-5 | . | TRBV18 | TGTGCCAGCTCACTGGATCGGGGCAATCAGCCCCAGCATTTT | CASSLDRGNQPQHF
. | TRBJ2-1 | TRBD2 | TRBV5-6 | TGTGCCAGCAGCTTGGGCCCCGGGACTAGCGGGGCCAATGAGCAGTTCTTC | CASSLGPGTSGANEQFF
. | TRBJ2-2 | TRBD1 | TRBV9 | TGTGCCAGCAGCGTAGGGCAGGGGGCGTCGACGGGAACCGGGGAGCTGTTTTTT | CASSVGQGASTGTGELFF
. | TRBJ1-5 | TRBD1 | TRBV28 | TGTGCCAGCAGCCGGGACAGGGACCTTTATAGCAATCAGCCCCAGCATTTT | CASSRDRDLYSNQPQHF
. | TRBJ2-1 | TRBD1 | TRBV6-6 | TGTGCCAGCCGGACAGGGGGCTACAATGAGCAGTTCTTC | CASRTGGYNEQFF
. | TRBJ2-1 | TRBD1 | TRBV6-6 | TGTGCCAGCAGACCTACGGGACAGGGCCACAATGAGCAGTTCTTC | CASRPTGQGHNEQFF
. | TRBJ1-2 | . | TRBV29-1 | TGCAGCGTTGAATCAGGGGCTAACTATGGCTACACCTTC | CSVESGANYGYTF
. | TRBJ2-1 | TRBD2 | TRBV2 | TGTGCCAGCAGTGATGGGACTAGCGTTGAGCAGTTCTTC | CASSDGTSVEQFF
few | TRBJ2-7 | TRBD1 | TRBV27 | TGTGCCAGCAGGCTATCCGGGACAGGGAACCACGAGCAGTACTTC | CASRLSGTGNHEQYF
. | TRBJ2-7 | . | TRBV4-1 | TGCGCCAGCAGCCAAGAGGGTGGGGGGGCCGCCGAGCAGTACTTC | CASSQEGGGAAEQYF
few | TRBJ2-7 | . | TRBV6-5 | TGTGCCAGCAGCCCTCGGGAATGGGGATACGAGCAGTACTTC | CASSPREWGYEQYF
. | TRBJ2-7 | . | TRBV2 | TGTGCCAGCAGCGCTACAGGCTACGAGCAGTACTTC | CASSATGYEQYF
. | TRBJ2-7 | . | TRBV27 | TGTGCCAGCAGTTCGGCCGGACTGGAGCAGTACTTC | CASSSAGLEQYF
. | TRBJ2-7 | . | TRBV6-6 | TGTGCCAGCACCAAACCTCTGGGGGACTCCTACGAGCAGTACTTC | CASTKPLGDSYEQYF
. | TRBJ2-2 | TRBD1 | TRBV10-1 | TGCGCCAGCAGCCGGGACAGCCGACGGACCGGGGAGCTGTTTTTT | CASSRDSRRTGELFF
. | TRBJ2-4 | . | TRBV2 | TGTGCCAGCACCCCCGTTACAGACCCGAGCATTCAGTACTTC | CASTPVTDPSIQYF
. | TRBJ1-1 | . | TRBV7-9 | TGTGCCAGCAGCTCTACGGAGGGTGAAGCTTTCTTT | CASSSTEGEAFF
. | TRBJ1-1 | TRBD1 | TRBV18 | TGTGCCAGCTCACCAGCGACAGGGTGGGTCACTGAAGCTTTCTTT | CASSPATGWVTEAFF
few | TRBJ2-2 | . | TRBV9 | TGTGCCAGCAGCGTAGTGGGGGGACCGGTCACCGGGGAGCTGTTTTTT | CASSVVGGPVTGELFF
. | TRBJ1-5 | . | TRBV7-9 | TGTGCCAGCAGCTTAGGAGGTACGGGGCAGCCCCAGCATTTT | CASSLGGTGQPQHF
once | TRBJ2-2 | TRBD1 | TRBV5-6 | TGTGCCAGCAGCTTGGGAGACAGGGTTTTGACCGGGGAGCTGTTTTTT | CASSLGDRVLTGELFF
once | TRBJ1-2 | . | TRBV10-2 | TGCGCCAGCAGTGAGGGACAGAGGGCCTATGGCTACACCTTC | CASSEGQRAYGYTF
few | TRBJ2-1 | TRBD2 | TRBV4-1 | TGCGCCAGCAGCCATCAGCGGGGATTCGATGAGCAGTTCTTC | CASSHQRGFDEQFF
. | TRBJ2-7 | TRBD2 | TRBV30 | TGTGCCTGGAGTAGTATAGCGGGGGTTTCCTACGAGCAGTACTTC | CAWSSIAGVSYEQYF
few | TRBJ2-7 | TRBD2 | TRBV2 | TGTGCCAGCAGCCTAGCGGGAGGGCCCGAGCAGTACTTC | CASSLAGGPEQYF
. | TRBJ2-6 | . | TRBV19 | TGTGCCAGTCACATCTCTGGGGCCAACGTCCTGACTTTC | CASHISGANVLTF
. | TRBJ2-1 | TRBD2 | TRBV28 | TGTGCCAGCAGTTTGCCGGGACTAGCGGGGGGCTCGGAGCAGTTCTTC | CASSLPGLAGGSEQFF
. | TRBJ2-7 | TRBD1 | TRBV4-1 | TGCGCCAGCAGCCCACAGGGGGCGACGCCCTACGAGCAGTACTTC | CASSPQGATPYEQYF
. | TRBJ1-5 | . | TRBV10-2 | TGCGCCAGCAGCTTGGCGGGGGGCAATCAGCCCCAGCATTTT | CASSLAGGNQPQHF
few | TRBJ2-3 | TRBD2 | TRBV19 | TGTGCCAGTAGTAGACTAGCGGGAGGTCGCACAGATACGCAGTATTTT | CASSRLAGGRTDTQYF